This TCR beta chain comes out of a study of T cells in Graves' hyperthyroidism and ophthalmopathy. Regarding the study as a whole: Median prediction lead before ophthalmopathy onset was about 6.5 months with the model. Most thyroid clonotypes with frequency above 0.001 were detected in blood.

TCR beta CDR3 regions were amplified from RNA. A set of HTBI primers served as the primers for a first-round RT-PCR of the TCR CDR3. TCRdb re-called the multiplex PCR reads with MiXCR, one entry per CDR3 protein. The data hold over 350,000 distinct CDR3 sequences, with around 15% observed a single time. About this clonotype itself: Its antigen is unknown.

The CDR3 totals 13 residues. The germline gives CDR1 SQVTM, CDR2 ANQGSEA. V lost 2 bases and J 0 bases, leaving 8 bases between the germline ends. Uncontrolled infection, other autoimmune disease, pregnancy or lactation disqualified patients from enrolment. The authors obtained PBMCs from over 8.5 ml of fresh peripheral blood. This chain links TRBV29-1 with TRBJ2-7; no clear D gene. This clonotype was sampled from a middle-aged man with Graves' ophthalmopathy. Sequenced input: blood. CDR3 residues: CSVESRSSYEQYF. The CDR3 DNA follows: TGCAGCGTTGAATCACGGAGCTCCTACGAGCAGTACTTC.